The 20 T cell receptor beta chains below all came from one sample that was sequenced in a study of T cell repertoires in cytomegalovirus infection. These receptors lack a known antigen. TCRdb reprocessed the reads with MiXCR, giving one entry per CDR3 protein. The repertoire holds about 830,000 distinct CDR3 sequences, with approximately 30% as singletons. Sequencing used cultured CD8+ T cells from PBMCs, obtained from culture after CMV antigen stimulation. The source is a human donor in good health (CMV status not recorded). Some clones in this sample may be carry-over from other donors' samples.

V is TRBV27 and J is TRBJ2-1; 12 bases agree with TRBD2. V dropped 6 bases and J dropped 4; count of bases not matched to a gene: 10. The CDR3 totals 17 residues. Germline V gene lookup returns CDR1 MNHEY and CDR2 SMNVEV (reference sequence). The CDR3 DNA is TGTGCCAGCAGATTACTAGCGGGGGGCGGAGGATACAATGAGCAGTTCTTC. Amino acids: CASRLLAGGGGYNEQFF.

This chain links TRBV7-9 with TRBJ2-5; D ambiguous. Germline values: CDR1 SEHNR, CDR2 FQNEAQ (reference sequence). V was cut by 8 bases and J by 3 bases, with 10 bases left in between. The CDR3 sequence is 12 residues long. The CDR3 is CASEASEETQYF. The CDR3 DNA follows: TGTGCCAGCGAGGCTTCAGAAGAGACCCAGTACTTC.

The chain joins TRBV29-1 to TRBJ1-2, with 8 bases aligning to TRBD1. CDR1 SQVTM and CDR2 ANQGSEA come from the germline V gene. The CDR3 is 12 amino acids. After removal of 6 bases from V and 6 bases from J, the junction contained 6 bases not matched to a gene. The CDR3 DNA sequence: TGCAGCGTCCAGGGGGCTGGTAATGGCTACACCTTC. Its translation is CSVQGAGNGYTF.

The chain is built from TRBV25-1 and TRBJ2-5; D is unclear. This CDR3 region has 14 residues. V lost 4 bases and J lost 2, with 11 bases in between. From germline, CDR1 is MGHDK and CDR2 SYGVNS. CDR3 DNA: TGTGCCAGCAGTGCGGGCCTCAAACAAGAGACCCAGTACTTC. Protein: CASSAGLKQETQYF.

V is TRBV2 and J is TRBJ2-1; 9 positions agree with TRBD1. With 6 bases clipped from V and 4 bases from J, the junction kept 10 bases outside the gene matches. The CDR3 sequence is 16 residues long. The germline V gene has CDR1 SNHLY and CDR2 FYNNEI. The DNA of the CDR3 is TGTGCCAGCAGGGGTGCCGGGACAGGGAATTACAATGAGCAGTTCTTC. It is translated as CASRGAGTGNYNEQFF.

The chain recombines TRBV4-3 with TRBJ2-3; D is possibly TRBD1 (5 bases). The CDR3 runs 14 residues. V was shortened by 3 bases and J by 4 bases, with 11 bases between the two germline ends. Germline CDR1 LGHNA, CDR2 YSLEER. CDR3 DNA: TGCGCCAGCAGCCAGGGCCCCAGGGCAGATACGCAGTATTTT. Translation: CASSQGPRADTQYF.

The genes are TRBV20-1 and TRBJ2-7; 9 positions agree with TRBD2. Germline V gene lookup returns CDR1 DFQATT and CDR2 SNEGSKA (reference sequence). The CDR3 runs 13 residues. Trimming took 2 bases from V and 3 from J; bases not matched to a gene: 2. CDR3 bases: TGCAGTGCTAGAATTAGCGGGAGCTACGAGCAGTACTTC. Encoded protein: CSARISGSYEQYF.

Written as DNA, the CDR3 is TGCAGCGTTCACGAACAGATGAACACCGGGGAGCTGTTTTTT. As protein: CSVHEQMNTGELFF. The chain employs TRBV29-1 and TRBJ2-2; D ambiguous. CDR3 length: 14 residues. Germline assignment: CDR1 SQVTM and CDR2 ANQGSEA. V was shortened by 5 bases and J by 1 base, with 11 bases between the two germline ends.

This clonotype was picked up a small number of times. The chain joins TRBV5-1 to TRBJ1-2, with TRBD1 identical over 7 bases. After removal of 2 bases from V and 4 bases from J, the junction contained 11 bases not matched to a gene. Germline V gene lookup returns CDR1 SGHRS and CDR2 YFSETQ. CDR3 length equals 16 residues. This CDR3 reads CASSFEDRPGGYGYTF. CDR3 nucleotide sequence: TGCGCCAGCAGCTTCGAGGACAGGCCGGGTGGCTATGGCTACACCTTC.

A word on this clonotype: A much larger clone lies a single base off, so this may be a read error. V gene TRBV12-3 or TRBV12-4 combines with J gene TRBJ2-5; TRBD1 aligns across 8 bases. The CDR3 length is 14 residues. The CDR3 coding sequence is TGTGCCAACAGTTTGGACAGGGTTGGAGAGACCCAGTACTTC. The encoded protein is CANSLDRVGETQYF.

V and J are TRBV7-6 and TRBJ2-7, with D possibly being TRBD1 (6 bases). Germline V gives CDR1 SGHVS, CDR2 FNYEAQ. Trimming left V 0 bases short and J 5 bases short, with 17 bases between. This CDR3 is built from 16 residues. The CDR3 DNA is TGTGCCAGCAGCTTAGCCAGGGGCCATAGGACCGACGAGCAGTACTTC. It yields the protein CASSLARGHRTDEQYF.

This clonotype has a handful of counts. V and J are TRBV7-8 and TRBJ2-2; D remains ambiguous. CDR1 is SGHVS and CDR2 is FQNEAQ in the germline V gene. Trimming pared 5 bases from V and 0 bases from J, leaving 16 bases between. There are 17 residues in the CDR3. CDR3 nucleotides: TGTGCCAGCAGCCAGCACCTACAGCGCCCGAACACCGGGGAGCTGTTTTTT. This codes for CASSQHLQRPNTGELFF.

The chain carries TRBV6-1 and TRBJ1-2, with a tentative D call TRBD1 (5 bases). The germline V gene encodes CDR1 MNHNS and CDR2 SASEGT. The CDR3 contains 15 residues. V lost 5 bases and J 1 base, leaving 14 bases between the germline ends. The CDR3 coding sequence is TGTGCCAGCAGTTCCCCGGACAACCTTAACTATGGCTACACCTTC. This codes for CASSSPDNLNYGYTF.

This clonotype was seen a few times. The chain links TRBV7-6 to TRBJ2-2, with 8 nucleotides matching TRBD1. Germline lookup yields CDR1 SGHVS and CDR2 FNYEAQ. V was clipped by 4 bases and J by 1 base; unmatched bases: 5. This CDR3 comprises 16 residues. For the CDR3, the DNA is TGTGCCAGCAGCTCTTCTGACAGGGGGAACACCGGGGAGCTGTTTTTT. Translated, it gives CASSSSDRGNTGELFF.

This clonotype has at least ten counts. The chain has TRBV7-8 and TRBJ2-5; D is ambiguous. The CDR3 runs 15 residues. V lost 1 base and J lost 5, with 14 bases in between. Germline CDR1 SGHVS, CDR2 FQNEAQ. The CDR3 here is CASSLDGGMGETQYF. The CDR3 coding sequence is TGTGCCAGCAGCTTAGATGGCGGAATGGGGGAGACCCAGTACTTC.

This chain connects TRBV2 to TRBJ1-4; possible D gene TRBD1, 5 bases. This CDR3 contains 12 residues. V shed 8 bases and J shed 6 bases, with 10 bases lying between them. CDR1 is SNHLY and CDR2 is FYNNEI in the germline V gene. CDR3 protein: CASVRGDEKLFF. The CDR3 DNA reads TGTGCCAGCGTAAGGGGTGATGAAAAACTGTTTTTT. The variable domain in full, completed from reference TRBV2 and TRBJ1-4, reads EPEVTQTPSHQVTQMGQEVILRCVPISNHLYFYWYRQILGQKVEFLVSFYNNEISEKSEIFDDQFSVERPDGSNFTLKIRSTKLEDSAMYFCASVRGDEKLFFGSGTQLSVL.

A few counts support this clonotype. This chain connects TRBV14 to TRBJ2-7, with D tentatively TRBD2 (7 bases). Germline values: CDR1 SGHDN, CDR2 FVKESK. The CDR3 is 16 amino acids. V was trimmed by 4 bases and J by 5 bases, leaving 21 bases between them. CDR3 amino acids: CASSPRWGGALDEQYF. The CDR3 coding sequence is TGTGCCAGCAGCCCCCGTTGGGGGGGCGCCTTGGACGAGCAGTACTTC.

This clonotype was seen ten or more times. The gene calls are TRBV12-3 or TRBV12-4 and TRBJ2-1; D unclear. The V end lost 7 bases, the J end lost 8 bases, and 12 bases lay between the germline ends. There are 12 residues in the CDR3. The CDR3 loop is CASTLSPDEQFF. The CDR3 DNA reads TGTGCCAGCACCCTAAGCCCAGATGAGCAGTTCTTC.

This clonotype was seen just once. The chain recombines TRBV6-5 with TRBJ1-1; 8 bases fit TRBD1. There are 16 residues in the CDR3. V trimming: 3 bases; J trimming: 5 bases; junction bases outside the gene matches: 11. CDR1 MNHEY and CDR2 SVGAGI come from the germline V gene. CDR3 protein: CASSYCTDRGRTEAFF. CDR3 bases: TGTGCCAGCAGTTATTGCACCGACAGGGGACGGACTGAAGCTTTCTTT.

The CDR3 loop reads CASSQGGGYSQPQHF. CDR3 nucleotide sequence: TGCGCCAGCAGCCAAGGAGGGGGATACAGTCAGCCCCAGCATTTT. The chain couples TRBV4-1 to TRBJ1-5; a possible D gene is TRBD1 (6 bases). Germline V gene data show CDR1 as MGHRA and CDR2 as YSYEKL. The V end was cut by 1 base, the J end by 6 bases, with 13 bases between. This CDR3 region has 15 residues.